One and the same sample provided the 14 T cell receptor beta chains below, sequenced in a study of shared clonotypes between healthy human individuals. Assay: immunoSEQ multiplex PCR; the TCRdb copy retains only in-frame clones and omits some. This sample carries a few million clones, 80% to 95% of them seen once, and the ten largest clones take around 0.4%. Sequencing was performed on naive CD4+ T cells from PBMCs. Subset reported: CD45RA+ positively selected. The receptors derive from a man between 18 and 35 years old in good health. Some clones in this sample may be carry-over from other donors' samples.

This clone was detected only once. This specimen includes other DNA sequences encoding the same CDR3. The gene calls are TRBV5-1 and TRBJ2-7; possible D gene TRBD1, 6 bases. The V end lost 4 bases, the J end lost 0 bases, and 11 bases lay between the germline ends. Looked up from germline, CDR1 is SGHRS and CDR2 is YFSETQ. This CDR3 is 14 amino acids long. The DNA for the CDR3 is TGCGCCAGCAGCCTACAGGGTAGCTCCTACGAGCAGTACTTC. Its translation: CASSLQGSSYEQYF.

The CDR3 bases are TGTGCCAGCAGTCCCTCGGACGGAAGCTACGAGCAGTACTTC. Amino acids: CASSPSDGSYEQYF. The chain uses TRBV6-1 and TRBJ2-7; D is undetermined. V was cut by 5 bases and J by 3 bases, with 14 bases left in between. This CDR3 is built from 14 residues. Germline CDR1 MNHNS, CDR2 SASEGT.

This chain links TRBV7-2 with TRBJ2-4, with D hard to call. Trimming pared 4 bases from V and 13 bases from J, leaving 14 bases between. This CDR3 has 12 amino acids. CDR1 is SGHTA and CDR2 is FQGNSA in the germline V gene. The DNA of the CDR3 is TGTGCCAGCAGCTCTTCCCCGATGTCCCAGTACTTC. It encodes CASSSSPMSQYF.

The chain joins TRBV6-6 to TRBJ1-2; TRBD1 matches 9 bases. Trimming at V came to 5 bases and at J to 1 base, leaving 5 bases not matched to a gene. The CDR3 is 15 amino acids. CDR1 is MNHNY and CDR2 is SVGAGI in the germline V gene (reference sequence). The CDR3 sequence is CASSGGQGFNYGYTF. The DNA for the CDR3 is TGTGCCAGCAGTGGCGGACAGGGGTTTAACTATGGCTACACCTTC.

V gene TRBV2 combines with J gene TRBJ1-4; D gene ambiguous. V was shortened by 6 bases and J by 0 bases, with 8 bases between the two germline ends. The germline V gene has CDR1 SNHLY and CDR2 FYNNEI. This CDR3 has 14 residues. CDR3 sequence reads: CASRELATNEKLFF. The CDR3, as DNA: TGTGCCAGCAGGGAGCTTGCAACTAATGAAAAACTGTTTTTT.

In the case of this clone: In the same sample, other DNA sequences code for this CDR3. CDR3 DNA sequence: TGTGCCAGCTCTAGGGGGGAGACCCAGTACTTC. This codes for CASSRGETQYF. The chain carries TRBV28 and TRBJ2-5; tentative D call: TRBD1 (6 bases). Trimming stripped 8 bases from V and 5 bases from J, with 9 bases between. Germline-derived CDR1 and CDR2 are MDHEN and SYDVKM. The CDR3 extends over 11 amino acids.

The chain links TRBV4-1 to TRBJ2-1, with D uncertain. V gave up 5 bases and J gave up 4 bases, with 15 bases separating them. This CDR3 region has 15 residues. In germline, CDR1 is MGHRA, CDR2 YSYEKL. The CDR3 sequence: CASSSRVAQYNEQFF. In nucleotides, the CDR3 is TGCGCCAGCAGCTCTCGGGTAGCCCAATACAATGAGCAGTTCTTC.

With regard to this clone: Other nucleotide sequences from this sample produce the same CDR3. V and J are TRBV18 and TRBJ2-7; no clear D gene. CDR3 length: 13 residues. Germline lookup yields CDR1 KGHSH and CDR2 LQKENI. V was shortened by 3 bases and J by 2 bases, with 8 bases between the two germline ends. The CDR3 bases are TGTGCCAGCTCACCTGGCGGAACCTACGAGCAGTACTTC. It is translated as CASSPGGTYEQYF.

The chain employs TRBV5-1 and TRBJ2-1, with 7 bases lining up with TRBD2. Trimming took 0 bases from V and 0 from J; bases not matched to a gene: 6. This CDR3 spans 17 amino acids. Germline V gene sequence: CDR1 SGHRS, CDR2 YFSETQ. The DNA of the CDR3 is TGCGCCAGCAGCTTGGAGGCTAGCGGTTACTCCTACAATGAGCAGTTCTTC. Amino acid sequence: CASSLEASGYSYNEQFF.

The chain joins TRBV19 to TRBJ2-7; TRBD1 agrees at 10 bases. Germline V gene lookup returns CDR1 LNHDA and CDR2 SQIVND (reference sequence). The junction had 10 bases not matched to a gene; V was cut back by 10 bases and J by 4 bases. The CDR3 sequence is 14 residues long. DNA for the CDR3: TGTGCCACCGCCGGCGACAGGGGGCTTTACGAGCAGTACTTC. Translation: CATAGDRGLYEQYF.

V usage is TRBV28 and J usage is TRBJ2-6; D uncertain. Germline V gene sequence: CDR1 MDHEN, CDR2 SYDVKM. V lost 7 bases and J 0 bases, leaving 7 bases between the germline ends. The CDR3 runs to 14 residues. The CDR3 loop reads CASTFRSGANVLTF. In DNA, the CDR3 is TGTGCCAGCACCTTCCGCTCTGGGGCCAACGTCCTGACTTTC.

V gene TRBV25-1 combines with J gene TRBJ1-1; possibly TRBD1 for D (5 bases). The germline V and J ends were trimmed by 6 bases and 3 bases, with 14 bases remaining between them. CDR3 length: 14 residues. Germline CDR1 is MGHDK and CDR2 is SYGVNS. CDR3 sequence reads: CASSVSGGDTEAFF. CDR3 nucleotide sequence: TGTGCCAGCAGCGTATCCGGGGGGGACACTGAAGCTTTCTTT.

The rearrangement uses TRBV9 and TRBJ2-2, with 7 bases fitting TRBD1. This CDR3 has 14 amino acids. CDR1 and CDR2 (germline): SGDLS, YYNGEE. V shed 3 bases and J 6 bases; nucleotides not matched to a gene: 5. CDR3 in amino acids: CASSAEDRPGELFF. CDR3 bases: TGTGCCAGCAGCGCAGAGGACAGGCCCGGGGAGCTGTTTTTT.

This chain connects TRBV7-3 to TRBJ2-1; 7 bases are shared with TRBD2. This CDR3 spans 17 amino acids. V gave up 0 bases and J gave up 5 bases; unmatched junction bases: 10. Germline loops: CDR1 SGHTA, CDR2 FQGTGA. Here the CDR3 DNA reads TGTGCCAGCAGCTTAACGCCATCTAGCGGCTTGAACAATGAGCAGTTCTTC. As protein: CASSLTPSSGLNNEQFF.